Below, 10 T cell receptor beta chains from the same sample are listed, as sequenced in a study of STAT3 mutations in large granular lymphocyte leukemia. These TCRs are of unknown antigen specificity. The repertoire was sequenced with immunoSEQ multiplex PCR; TCRdb's copy has only in-frame clones and lacks some. The sample shows over 30,000 clones, approximately 91% of them seen only once. Overall study results and limits: In T-cell large granular lymphocyte leukemia, about half of patients showed multiple immunodominant subclonotypes.

Specimen: PBMCs. These TCRs come from a human donor with T large granular lymphocyte leukemia. Some clones in this sample may be carry-over from other donors' samples.

The chain employs TRBV5-4 and TRBJ2-7, with a tentative D call TRBD1 (6 bases). The germline V gene has CDR1 SGHNT and CDR2 YYREEE (reference sequence). Trimming removed 0 bases from V and 0 bases from J, with 10 bases in between. This CDR3 is 15 amino acids long. CDR3 bases: TGTGCCAGCAGCTTGGCAGGGGCCAACTCCTACGAGCAGTACTTC. Translating it yields CASSLAGANSYEQYF.

The chain has TRBV6-5 and TRBJ2-1; 8 bases are shared with TRBD1. Looked up from germline, CDR1 is MNHEY and CDR2 is SVGAGI. V trimming: 5 bases; J trimming: 0 bases; junction bases outside the gene matches: 3. The CDR3 has 15 amino acids. CDR3 region: CASSNTGGSYNEQFF. As DNA, the CDR3 is TGTGCCAGCAGTAATACAGGGGGCTCCTACAATGAGCAGTTCTTC.

The V call is TRBV5-4, the J call TRBJ1-1; D remains unclear. This CDR3 spans 11 amino acids. The V end was cut by 5 bases, the J end by 11 bases, with 13 bases between. Germline V gene lookup returns CDR1 SGHNT and CDR2 YYREEE (reference sequence). DNA for the CDR3: TGTGCCAGCAGTTCCTCTTCCCGGGCTTTCTTT. This codes for CASSSSSRAFF.

This clone was observed a handful of times. This chain links TRBV2 with TRBJ1-3; no firm D call. Looked up from germline, CDR1 is SNHLY and CDR2 is FYNNEI. CDR3 length: 16 residues. Trimming stripped 5 bases from V and 0 bases from J, with 14 bases between. CDR3: CASSSNGRLSGNTIYF. The CDR3 region has the DNA TGTGCCAGCAGTTCCAATGGCAGACTCTCTGGAAACACCATATATTTT. Looking up the rest from reference TRBV2 and TRBJ1-3 gives the full variable domain: EPEVTQTPSHQVTQMGQEVILRCVPISNHLYFYWYRQILGQKVEFLVSFYNNEISEKSEIFDDQFSVERPDGSNFTLKIRSTKLEDSAMYFCASSSNGRLSGNTIYFGEGSWLTVV.

The V and J genes are TRBV28 and TRBJ1-1; no clear D. Germline-derived CDR1 and CDR2 are MDHEN and SYDVKM. CDR3 length equals 12 residues. Trimming removed 3 bases at V and 7 bases at J, with 9 bases between. The DNA of the CDR3 is TGTGCCAGCAGTTTCGTTAGGATTGAAGCTTTCTTT. Translated: CASSFVRIEAFF.

The chain is built from TRBV7-2 and TRBJ2-1; 7 bases align to TRBD1. CDR3 length: 12 amino acids. CDR1 is SGHTA, CDR2 FQGNSA, per germline. Trimming removed 9 bases from V and 9 bases from J; junction bases left unmatched: 8. DNA of the CDR3: TGTGCCAGTCAATCCGACAGGGCTGAGCAGTTCTTC. Encoded protein: CASQSDRAEQFF. The whole variable domain, remainder taken from reference TRBV7-2 and TRBJ2-1, is GAGVSQSPSNKVTEKGKDVELRCDPISGHTALYWYRQSLGQGLEFLIYFQGNSAPDKSGLPSDRFSAERTGGSVSTLTIQRTQQEDSAVYLCASQSDRAEQFFGPGTRLTVL.

The chain joins TRBV7-9 to TRBJ2-7; 11 bases align to TRBD2. The germline gives CDR1 SEHNR, CDR2 FQNEAQ (reference sequence). V was pared by 5 bases and J by 6 bases, with 6 bases of the junction left unmatched. CDR3 length: 14 amino acids. The CDR3 spells CASSHSGGAGEQYV. DNA for the CDR3: TGTGCCAGCAGCCATAGCGGGGGGGCGGGCGAGCAGTACGTC.

The CDR3 DNA reads as TGCAGCGTTTCTAAGCGGGGGGACCAAGAGACCCAGTACTTC. Translating it yields CSVSKRGDQETQYF. The V and J genes are TRBV29-1 and TRBJ2-5, with 9 bases fitting TRBD2. With 5 bases clipped from V and 0 bases from J, the junction kept 4 bases outside the gene matches. Germline-derived CDR1 and CDR2 are SQVTM and ANQGSEA. The CDR3 runs to 14 residues.

In this sample, this clone turned up a few times. The rearrangement joins TRBV19 to TRBJ1-2, with TRBD1 identical over 9 bases. Unmatched junction bases numbered 5, after V lost 6 bases and J lost 6 bases. The CDR3 loop spans 13 amino acids. CDR1 is LNHDA and CDR2 is SQIVND in the germline V gene (reference sequence). CDR3 DNA sequence: TGTGCCAGTAGAAGGGACAGGGCCCATGGCTACACCTTC. This translates into CASRRDRAHGYTF.

The chain has TRBV19 and TRBJ1-5, with 9 positions matching TRBD1. CDR3 size: 16 residues. The germline CDR1 and CDR2 sequences are LNHDA and SQIVND (reference sequence). V gave up 5 bases and J gave up 3 bases; unmatched junction bases: 8. As DNA, the CDR3 is TGTGCCAGTAGTCGCCTGGGACAGGGAGACAATCAGCCCCAGCATTTT. Translated: CASSRLGQGDNQPQHF.